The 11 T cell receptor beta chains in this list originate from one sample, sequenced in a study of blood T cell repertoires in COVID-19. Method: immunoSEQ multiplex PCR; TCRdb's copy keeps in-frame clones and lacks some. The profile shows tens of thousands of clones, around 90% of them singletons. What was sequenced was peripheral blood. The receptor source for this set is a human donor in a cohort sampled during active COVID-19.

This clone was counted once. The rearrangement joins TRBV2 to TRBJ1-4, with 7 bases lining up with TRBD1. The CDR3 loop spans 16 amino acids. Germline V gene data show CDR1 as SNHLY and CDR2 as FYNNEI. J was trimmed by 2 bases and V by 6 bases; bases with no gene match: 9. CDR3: CASRSTGAGTNEKLFF. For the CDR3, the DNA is TGTGCCAGCAGGTCTACAGGGGCCGGGACTAATGAAAAACTGTTTTTT.

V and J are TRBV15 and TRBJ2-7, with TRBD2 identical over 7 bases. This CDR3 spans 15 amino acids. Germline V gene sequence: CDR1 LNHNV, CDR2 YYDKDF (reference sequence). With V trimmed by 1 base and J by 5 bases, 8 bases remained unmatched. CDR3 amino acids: CATSRVGGSYHEQYF. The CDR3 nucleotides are TGTGCCACCAGCAGAGTGGGGGGGTCTTACCACGAGCAGTACTTC.

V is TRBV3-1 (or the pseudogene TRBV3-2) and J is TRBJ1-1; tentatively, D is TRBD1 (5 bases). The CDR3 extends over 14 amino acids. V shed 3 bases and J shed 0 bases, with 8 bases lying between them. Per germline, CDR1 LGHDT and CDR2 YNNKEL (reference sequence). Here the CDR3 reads CASSQAGLNTEAFF. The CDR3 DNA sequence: TGTGCCAGCAGCCAGGCAGGGCTGAACACTGAAGCTTTCTTT.

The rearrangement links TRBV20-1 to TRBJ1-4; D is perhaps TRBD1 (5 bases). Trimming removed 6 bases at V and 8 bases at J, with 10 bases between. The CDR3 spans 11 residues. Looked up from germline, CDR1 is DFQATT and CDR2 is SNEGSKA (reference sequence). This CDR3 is CSAGVTEKLFF. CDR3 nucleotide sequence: TGCAGTGCAGGGGTTACCGAAAAACTGTTTTTT.

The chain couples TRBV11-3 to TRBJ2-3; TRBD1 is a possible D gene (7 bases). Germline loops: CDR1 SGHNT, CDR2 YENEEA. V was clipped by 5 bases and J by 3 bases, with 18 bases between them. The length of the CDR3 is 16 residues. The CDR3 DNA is TGTGCCAGCAGCACCGGACAGGAGGGTAATACAGATACGCAGTATTTT. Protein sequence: CASSTGQEGNTDTQYF.

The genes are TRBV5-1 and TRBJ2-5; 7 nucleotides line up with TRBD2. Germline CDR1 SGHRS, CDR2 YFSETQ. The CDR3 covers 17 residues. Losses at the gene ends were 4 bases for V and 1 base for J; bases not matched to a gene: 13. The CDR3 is CASSLTSAGGLQETQYF. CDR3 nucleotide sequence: TGCGCCAGCAGCCTAACTAGCGCCGGAGGACTCCAAGAGACCCAGTACTTC.

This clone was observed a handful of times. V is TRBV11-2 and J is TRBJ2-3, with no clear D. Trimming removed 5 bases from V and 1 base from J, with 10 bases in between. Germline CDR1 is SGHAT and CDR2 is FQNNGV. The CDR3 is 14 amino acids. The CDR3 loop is CASSLTTGTDTQYF. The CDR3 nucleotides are TGTGCCAGCAGCCTGACGACTGGCACAGATACGCAGTATTTT. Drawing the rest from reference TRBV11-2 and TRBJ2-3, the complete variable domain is EAGVAQSPRYKIIEKRQSVAFWCNPISGHATLYWYQQILGQGPKLLIQFQNNGVVDDSQLPKDRFSAERLKGVDSTLKIQPAKLEDSAVYLCASSLTTGTDTQYFGPGTRLTVL.

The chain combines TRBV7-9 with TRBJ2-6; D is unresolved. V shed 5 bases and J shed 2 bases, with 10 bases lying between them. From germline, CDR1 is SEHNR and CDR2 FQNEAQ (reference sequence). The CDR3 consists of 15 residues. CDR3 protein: CASSVGTTGANVLTF. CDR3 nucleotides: TGTGCCAGCAGCGTCGGTACGACTGGGGCCAACGTCCTGACTTTC.

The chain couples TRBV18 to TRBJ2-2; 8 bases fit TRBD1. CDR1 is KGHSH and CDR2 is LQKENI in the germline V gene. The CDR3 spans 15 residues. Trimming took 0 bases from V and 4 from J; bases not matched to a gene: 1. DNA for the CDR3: TGTGCCAGCTCACCACCTACAGGGGGCACCGGGGAGCTGTTTTTT. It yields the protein CASSPPTGGTGELFF.

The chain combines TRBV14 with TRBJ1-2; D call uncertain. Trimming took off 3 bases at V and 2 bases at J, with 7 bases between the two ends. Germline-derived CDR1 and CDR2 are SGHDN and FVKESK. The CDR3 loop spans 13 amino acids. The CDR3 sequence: CASSHVQNYGYTF. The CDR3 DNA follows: TGTGCCAGCAGCCACGTCCAGAACTATGGCTACACCTTC.

The CDR3 is CASSAQLARSYEQYF. As DNA, the CDR3 is TGTGCCAGTAGTGCGCAACTAGCGCGTTCCTACGAGCAGTACTTC. The chain has TRBV19 and TRBJ2-7; 7 nucleotides agree with TRBD2. Germline loops: CDR1 LNHDA, CDR2 SQIVND (reference sequence). Trimming took 5 bases from V and 1 from J; bases not matched to a gene: 8. This CDR3 is built from 15 residues.